A single sample gave rise to the 32 T cell receptor beta chains below, sequenced in a study of graft-versus-host responses after intestinal transplantation. What these receptors recognize is not known. Data came from immunoSEQ multiplex PCR; TCRdb stores just in-frame clones and leaves some out. The profile shows tens of thousands of clones, roughly 91% of them singletons. The material sequenced was unstimulated CD4+ T cells sorted from spleen or lymph node cells, taken before intestinal transplant. The source is a human donor who received an intestinal transplant.

This clone was found once. The chain carries TRBV7-6 and TRBJ1-6; 10 bases align to TRBD1. This CDR3 comprises 15 residues. J gave up 10 bases and V 5 bases, and 8 bases lay outside the gene matches. Per germline, CDR1 SGHVS and CDR2 FNYEAQ. The DNA of the CDR3 is TGTGCCAGCAGCCCCAGGACAGGGGGAGGGTCACCCCTCCACTTT. It is translated as CASSPRTGGGSPLHF.

V is TRBV7-2 and J is TRBJ2-5, with D maybe TRBD2 (6 bases). The CDR3 contains 15 residues. The V gene's germline CDR1 is SGHTA and CDR2 FQGNSA. The ends were cut back, 2 bases at V and 1 base at J, with 11 bases in the middle. CDR3 bases: TGTGCCAGCAGCTTAAGGGCGGGGATCCAAGAGACCCAGTACTTC. Residues: CASSLRAGIQETQYF.

The genes are TRBV9 and TRBJ1-1; D unresolved. CDR3 length: 13 amino acids. The ends were cut back, 0 bases at V and 9 bases at J, with 12 bases in the middle. The germline CDR1 and CDR2 sequences are SGDLS and YYNGEE. CDR3 protein: CASSVAQVSQAFF. The CDR3 DNA sequence: TGTGCCAGCAGCGTAGCTCAGGTTTCGCAAGCTTTCTTT.

The chain uses TRBV6-1 and TRBJ2-7; TRBD2 matches 10 bases. Germline V CDR1 and CDR2: MNHNS, SASEGT. The CDR3 is made up of 15 amino acids. After removal of 6 bases from V and 0 bases from J, the junction contained 5 bases not matched to a gene. The CDR3 spells CASRRLAGSSYEQYF. The DNA for the CDR3 is TGTGCCAGCAGACGACTAGCGGGTAGCTCCTACGAGCAGTACTTC.

The chain uses TRBV30 and TRBJ2-7; D perhaps matches TRBD1 (6 bases). There are 13 residues in the CDR3. Trimming took 3 bases from V and 2 from J, leaving 11 bases between them. Germline CDR1 and CDR2: GTSNPN and SVGIG (reference sequence). CDR3 sequence reads: CAWSLKGAYEQYF. As DNA, the CDR3 is TGTGCCTGGAGCCTAAAGGGGGCCTACGAGCAGTACTTC.

V is TRBV5-4 and J is TRBJ2-7, with 9 bases fitting TRBD1. CDR1 is SGHNT and CDR2 is YYREEE in the germline V gene (reference sequence). The V segment lost 1 base and the J segment 6 bases; nucleotides outside the gene matches: 5. The CDR3 consists of 14 residues. CDR3 protein: CASSLWDRAGEQYF. The CDR3 nucleotides read TGTGCCAGCAGCTTGTGGGACAGGGCGGGCGAGCAGTACTTC.

The CDR3 nucleotides are TGTGCTAGTGGTTTGCAGACAGGGGGCGACGAGCAGTACTTC. Its translation is CASGLQTGGDEQYF. V usage is TRBV12-5 and J usage is TRBJ2-7; 10 bases are a match to TRBD1. Trimming removed 2 bases from V and 5 bases from J; junction bases left unmatched: 3. Per germline, CDR1 LGHNT and CDR2 FRNRAP. CDR3 size: 14 residues.

This clone was observed once. The chain is built from TRBV4-3 and TRBJ2-5; 8 bases are a match to TRBD1. Gene TRBJ2-7 matches the end of the DNA better, so the J call may be wrong. The CDR3 is 16 residues long. Germline V gene sequence: CDR1 LGHNA, CDR2 YSLEER. The CDR3 DNA sequence: TGCGCCAGCAGCCAAGATCCCAGACAGGGGTTTGGCGAGCAGTACTTC. This sequence encodes CASSQDPRQGFGEQYF.

The gene calls are TRBV7-2 and TRBJ2-5, with TRBD1 identical over 9 bases. With 4 bases clipped from V and 3 bases from J, the junction kept 0 bases outside the gene matches. The germline V gene encodes CDR1 SGHTA and CDR2 FQGNSA. The CDR3 covers 13 residues. CDR3 sequence: CASSWDREETQYF. The CDR3 region has the DNA TGTGCCAGCAGCTGGGACAGGGAAGAGACCCAGTACTTC.

The rearrangement uses TRBV19 and TRBJ1-2, with D unclear. Germline CDR1 LNHDA, CDR2 SQIVND (reference sequence). This CDR3 contains 16 residues. Trimming took off 2 bases at V and 4 bases at J, with 17 bases between the two ends. CDR3 in DNA: TGTGCCAGTAGTATATCGGTGGCAGGTGCGACCTATGGCTACACCTTC. The encoded protein is CASSISVAGATYGYTF.

V is TRBV9 and J is TRBJ2-3, with 12 bases that match TRBD1. CDR1 and CDR2 from the germline V gene are SGDLS and YYNGEE. There are 17 residues in the CDR3. V was clipped by 4 bases and J by 1 base; unmatched bases: 7. In DNA form, the CDR3 reads TGTGCCAGCAGCCCCGGGACAGGGGGCGCCGGCACAGATACGCAGTATTTT. Translated: CASSPGTGGAGTDTQYF.

The chain has TRBV19 and TRBJ2-6, with TRBD1 matching over 7 bases. Losses at the gene ends were 5 bases for V and 2 bases for J; bases not matched to a gene: 9. Per the germline V gene, CDR1 is LNHDA and CDR2 is SQIVND (reference sequence). The CDR3 is 17 amino acids. This CDR3 is CASSFGTAFPGANVLTF. The DNA of the CDR3 is TGTGCCAGTAGTTTCGGGACAGCCTTTCCTGGGGCCAACGTCCTGACTTTC. Variable domain in full (rest from reference TRBV19 and TRBJ2-6): DGGITQSPKYLFRKEGQNVTLSCEQNLNHDAMYWYRQDPGQGLRLIYYSQIVNDFQKGDIAEGYSVSREKKESFPLTVTSAQKNPTAFYLCASSFGTAFPGANVLTFGAGSRLTVL.

The gene calls are TRBV9 and TRBJ2-3, with D possibly TRBD2 on 6 matching bases. The CDR3 runs to 13 residues. CDR1 and CDR2 (germline): SGDLS, YYNGEE. V gave up 0 bases and J gave up 8 bases, with 10 bases separating them. The CDR3: CASSVEWGGTQYF. CDR3 in DNA: TGTGCCAGCAGCGTAGAATGGGGAGGTACGCAGTATTTT.

This chain joins TRBV15 and TRBJ2-1, with D perhaps matching TRBD1 (6 bases). V was trimmed by 2 bases and J by 4 bases, leaving 21 bases between them. CDR3 length equals 18 residues. The germline V gene encodes CDR1 LNHNV and CDR2 YYDKDF (reference sequence). The CDR3 nucleotides are TGTGCCACCAGCAGACCATACAGGGAAAGGAGGTCATACAATGAGCAGTTCTTC. Translating gives CATSRPYRERRSYNEQFF.

The chain combines TRBV6-9 with TRBJ1-5; D call uncertain. The CDR3 consists of 10 residues. V gave up 6 bases and J gave up 7 bases, with 4 bases separating them. Germline loops: CDR1 MNHGY, CDR2 SVAAGI. The CDR3 loop is CASRQQPQHF. In nucleotides, the CDR3 is TGTGCCAGCAGACAACAGCCCCAGCATTTT.

The chain has TRBV30 and TRBJ2-7, with 9 bases lining up with TRBD1. This CDR3 region has 14 residues. The V gene's germline CDR1 is GTSNPN and CDR2 SVGIG (reference sequence). Unmatched junction bases numbered 10, after V lost 7 bases and J lost 3 bases. The CDR3 sequence is CALTGQGRNYEQYF. The CDR3 bases are TGTGCCTTGACTGGACAGGGGCGGAACTACGAGCAGTACTTC.

The genes are TRBV7-9 and TRBJ1-6; TRBD1 aligns across 9 bases. The CDR3 runs 18 residues. V lost 5 bases, J lost 0 bases, and 8 bases stayed unmatched. The germline gives CDR1 SEHNR, CDR2 FQNEAQ (reference sequence). The CDR3 spells CASSRGTGPSSYNSPLHF. CDR3 nucleotide sequence: TGTGCCAGCAGCCGAGGGACAGGGCCAAGCTCCTATAATTCACCCCTCCACTTT.

This clone occurred once. The chain employs TRBV6-5 and TRBJ1-2; D may be TRBD1 (6 bases). Germline CDR1 and CDR2: MNHEY and SVGAGI. Trimming removed 5 bases at V and 2 bases at J, with 9 bases between. The CDR3 is 13 residues long. CDR3 in DNA: TGTGCCAGCAGTAGGGGGGGCAACTATGGCTACACCTTC. Translating gives CASSRGGNYGYTF.

CDR3 loop: CASSLWGRMNTEAFF. The CDR3 bases are TGTGCCAGCAGCTTGTGGGGGCGGATGAACACTGAAGCTTTCTTT. The gene calls are TRBV5-4 and TRBJ1-1, with a tentative D call TRBD1 (6 bases). CDR1 SGHNT and CDR2 YYREEE come from the germline V gene (reference sequence). CDR3 length: 15 amino acids. Trimming took 1 base from V and 0 from J, leaving 10 bases between them.

The chain has TRBV5-5 and TRBJ1-3; unclear D gene. The CDR3 covers 15 residues. V lost 6 bases and J 0 bases, leaving 13 bases between the germline ends. Per germline, CDR1 SGHKS and CDR2 YYEKEE (reference sequence). CDR3 residues: CASTTITNSGNTIYF. DNA for the CDR3: TGTGCCAGCACCACGATCACAAACTCTGGAAACACCATATATTTT.

V usage is TRBV5-1 and J usage is TRBJ1-2; 9 nucleotides agree with TRBD1. J lost 7 bases, V lost 4 bases, and 5 bases had no gene match. Germline CDR1 SGHRS, CDR2 YFSETQ. This CDR3 contains 13 residues. The CDR3 bases are TGCGCCAGCAGCCCGGACAGGGGCTTTGGCTACACCTTC. This gives the protein CASSPDRGFGYTF. The whole variable domain, remainder taken from reference TRBV5-1 and TRBJ1-2, is KAGVTQTPRYLIKTRGQQVTLSCSPISGHRSVSWYQQTPGQGLQFLFEYFSETQRNKGNFPGRFSGRQFSNSRSEMNVSTLELGDSALYLCASSPDRGFGYTFGSGTRLTVV.

The chain joins TRBV7-2 to TRBJ1-2; no clear D gene. This CDR3 has 14 amino acids. V lost 5 bases and J 8 bases, leaving 18 bases between the germline ends. Germline V gives CDR1 SGHTA, CDR2 FQGNSA. The CDR3 bases are TGTGCCAGCAGCATGAACCGCGGTGCTTCCGGCTACACCTTC. Its protein product is CASSMNRGASGYTF.

V gene TRBV7-9 combines with J gene TRBJ1-4; D unclear. The CDR3 runs 12 residues. CDR1 and CDR2 from the germline V gene are SEHNR and FQNEAQ (reference sequence). V lost 2 bases and J 8 bases, leaving 6 bases between the germline ends. Here the CDR3 reads CASSLSREKLFF. The DNA of the CDR3 is TGTGCCAGCAGCTTAAGTAGAGAAAAACTGTTTTTT.

The chain has TRBV19 and TRBJ1-2; 7 nucleotides line up with TRBD1. The germline CDR1 and CDR2 sequences are LNHDA and SQIVND (reference sequence). Trimming at V came to 4 bases and at J to 5 bases, leaving 4 bases not matched to a gene. The CDR3 extends over 13 amino acids. The CDR3 region is CASSTGTAYGYTF. The CDR3 region has the DNA TGTGCCAGTAGTACTGGGACAGCTTATGGCTACACCTTC.

This chain joins TRBV11-2 and TRBJ2-5; TRBD2 agrees at 7 bases. The trim removed 5 bases at V and 4 bases at J, leaving 7 bases unmatched. The CDR3 runs to 14 residues. Looked up from germline, CDR1 is SGHAT and CDR2 is FQNNGV. CDR3 protein: CASSIRGERETQYF. Here the CDR3 DNA reads TGTGCCAGCAGCATACGGGGGGAAAGAGAGACCCAGTACTTC.

This sequence joins TRBV4-3 and TRBJ1-2; 11 bases match TRBD1. Trimming at V came to 2 bases and at J to 4 bases, leaving 9 bases not matched to a gene. The CDR3 covers 17 residues. Looked up from germline, CDR1 is LGHNA and CDR2 is YSLEER. Here the CDR3 reads CASSQSGTGGRGYGYTF. DNA for the CDR3: TGCGCCAGCAGCCAATCCGGGACAGGGGGGCGAGGCTATGGCTACACCTTC.

The rearrangement links TRBV18 to TRBJ1-1; D gene uncertain. This CDR3 has 13 residues. The V gene's germline CDR1 is KGHSH and CDR2 LQKENI. Deletions cut 6 bases from V and 0 bases from J, with 8 bases between. The CDR3 sequence is CASSRKVNTEAFF. CDR3 bases: TGTGCCAGCTCGAGGAAGGTGAACACTGAAGCTTTCTTT.

This chain joins TRBV5-1 and TRBJ1-2; D is unclear. The V end was cut by 0 bases, the J end by 2 bases, with 11 bases between. Germline V gene sequence: CDR1 SGHRS, CDR2 YFSETQ. The CDR3 runs to 15 residues. CDR3 nucleotides: TGCGCCAGCAGCTTGGATGGCGGCGAAAACTATGGCTACACCTTC. Its translation: CASSLDGGENYGYTF.

The chain carries TRBV20-1 and TRBJ1-2; D gene unclear. Trimming shortened V by 6 bases and J by 5 bases, and 10 bases separated the two germline ends. The germline V gene encodes CDR1 DFQATT and CDR2 SNEGSKA (reference sequence). The CDR3 length is 11 residues. The CDR3 reads CSARQEYGYTF. In DNA form, the CDR3 reads TGCAGTGCCCGACAAGAATATGGCTACACCTTC.

This chain uses TRBV5-6 with TRBJ1-2; D unclear. The germline V gene encodes CDR1 SGHDT and CDR2 YYEEEE. V shed 0 bases and J shed 0 bases, with 15 bases lying between them. The CDR3 contains 17 residues. Here the CDR3 reads CASSLVSGTPANYGYTF. CDR3 coding DNA: TGTGCCAGCAGCTTGGTGTCAGGTACTCCAGCTAACTATGGCTACACCTTC.

V and J are TRBV5-1 and TRBJ2-1; tentatively, D is TRBD1 (5 bases). V was pared by 6 bases and J by 6 bases, with 16 bases between. CDR3 size: 14 residues. CDR1 and CDR2 from the germline V gene are SGHRS and YFSETQ. Written as DNA, the CDR3 is TGCGCCAGCACCGACAGCCTAAGTACCAATGAGCAGTTCTTC. Translating gives CASTDSLSTNEQFF.

The chain joins TRBV11-2 to TRBJ2-5, with 10 bases fitting TRBD2. CDR1 SGHAT and CDR2 FQNNGV come from the germline V gene. V lost 5 bases to trimming and J lost 1 base; unmatched junction nucleotides: 7. The CDR3 covers 16 residues. This CDR3 reads CASSPRTSGFQETQYF. CDR3 nucleotide sequence: TGTGCCAGCAGCCCTCGGACTAGCGGATTCCAAGAGACCCAGTACTTC.